Below, 15 T cell receptor beta chains from the same sample are listed, as sequenced in a study of cytomegalovirus exposure and HLA in healthy donors. PCR used 60 Vbeta primers and 13 Jbeta primers. The assay was immunoSEQ multiplex PCR, and TCRdb's table has in-frame clones only and misses some. The sample includes roughly 200,000 clones, 75% to 90% of them seen just once. Sequenced: PBMCs. The receptors shown here come from a woman between 18 and 29 years old in good health and CMV-seronegative.

The CDR3 protein is CASKGVVRGSYGYTF. The CDR3 region has the DNA TGTGCCAGCAAGGGCGTCGTCAGGGGCTCCTATGGCTACACCTTC. The chain couples TRBV6-6 to TRBJ1-2; weak D call: TRBD1 (6 bases). Germline V gene data show CDR1 as MNHNY and CDR2 as SVGAGI (reference sequence). This CDR3 contains 15 residues. V lost 7 bases, J lost 4 bases, and 19 bases lay in between.

The rearrangement links TRBV15 to TRBJ1-4; D remains unclear. The CDR3 runs to 15 residues. V was clipped by 0 bases and J by 5 bases, with 10 bases between them. Germline CDR1 and CDR2: LNHNV and YYDKDF (reference sequence). As DNA, the CDR3 is TGTGCCACCAGCAGAGAGGCAGGCTTCAATGAAAAACTGTTTTTT. Translation: CATSREAGFNEKLFF.

J is TRBJ2-7 and V is TRBV6-5, with D perhaps matching TRBD1 (5 bases). Germline V gene sequence: CDR1 MNHEY, CDR2 SVGAGI. CDR3 size: 12 residues. V dropped 5 bases and J dropped 6 bases, with 11 bases sitting between them. In nucleotides, the CDR3 is TGTGCCAGCAGTGAAGGGGTGGGCGAGCAGTACTTC. Amino acid sequence: CASSEGVGEQYF.

This chain joins TRBV18 and TRBJ1-2; tentatively, D is TRBD1 (6 bases). Trimming left V 6 bases short and J 6 bases short, with 14 bases between. CDR3 size: 13 residues. Germline V CDR1 and CDR2: KGHSH, LQKENI. The CDR3 protein is CASSDRTDNGYTF. Written as DNA, the CDR3 is TGTGCCAGCTCCGACCGGACAGATAATGGCTACACCTTC.

J is TRBJ1-4 and V is TRBV29-1; no firm D call. Per germline, CDR1 SQVTM and CDR2 ANQGSEA. The V and J ends lost 4 bases and 7 bases respectively, with 13 bases between them. This CDR3 is 13 amino acids long. The CDR3 spells CSVVSGNSEKLFF. CDR3 nucleotides: TGCAGCGTTGTTTCGGGGAATAGTGAAAAACTGTTTTTT.

The J gene is TRBJ2-1, the V gene TRBV5-1; a weak D match, TRBD1 (6 bases). V shed 4 bases and J shed 6 bases, with 11 bases lying between them. This CDR3 is 13 amino acids long. The germline V gene encodes CDR1 SGHRS and CDR2 YFSETQ. The CDR3 DNA sequence: TGCGCCAGCAGCCTTGGACAGTCCAATGAGCAGTTCTTC. It yields the protein CASSLGQSNEQFF.

V is TRBV6-5 and J is TRBJ2-7, with D possibly being TRBD2 (5 bases). The CDR3 covers 14 residues. With 4 bases removed from V and 5 bases from J, the gap between germline ends came to 15 bases. Germline lookup yields CDR1 MNHEY and CDR2 SVGAGI. This chain's CDR3 is CASSSPGVQDEQYF. DNA for the CDR3: TGTGCCAGCAGTTCACCCGGGGTGCAGGACGAGCAGTACTTC.

This chain connects TRBV6-1 to TRBJ1-4; 8 bases are shared with TRBD1. The CDR3 length is 14 residues. Germline CDR1 MNHNS, CDR2 SASEGT. The trim removed 5 bases at V and 4 bases at J, leaving 3 bases unmatched. The CDR3 spells CASSTGGDNEKLFF. The CDR3 region has the DNA TGTGCCAGCAGTACAGGGGGAGATAATGAAAAACTGTTTTTT.

The chain is built from TRBV4-3 and TRBJ2-1; 12 positions agree with TRBD2. The V segment lost 0 bases and the J segment 5 bases; nucleotides outside the gene matches: 11. Germline V gene sequence: CDR1 LGHNA, CDR2 YSLEER. This CDR3 contains 19 residues. Here the CDR3 DNA reads TGCGCCAGCAGCCAAGATGTTTATGCGCTAGCGGGAGGGAACAATGAGCAGTTCTTC. Protein sequence: CASSQDVYALAGGNNEQFF.

The chain uses TRBV2 and TRBJ1-1, with 7 bases identical to TRBD1. V lost 1 base to trimming and J lost 0 bases; unmatched junction nucleotides: 8. The CDR3 has 17 residues. The germline V gene encodes CDR1 SNHLY and CDR2 FYNNEI. In DNA form, the CDR3 reads TGTGCCAGCAGTGAAGAGGGTAGGGGGACAGTGAACACTGAAGCTTTCTTT. Its protein product is CASSEEGRGTVNTEAFF.

This clone was detected only a few times. This chain uses TRBV25-1 with TRBJ2-2; 8 positions match TRBD1. V was clipped by 7 bases and J by 4 bases; unmatched bases: 8. The CDR3 is made up of 15 amino acids. Germline loops: CDR1 MGHDK, CDR2 SYGVNS. CDR3 amino acids: CASTFGTGVTGELFF. The CDR3 nucleotides are TGTGCCAGCACCTTCGGGACAGGTGTCACCGGGGAGCTGTTTTTT. The full variable domain, with the rest looked up from reference TRBV25-1 and TRBJ2-2, is EADIYQTPRYLVIGTGKKITLECSQTMGHDKMYWYQQDPGMELHLIHYSYGVNSTEKGDLSSESTVSRIRTEHFPLTLESARPSHTSQYLCASTFGTGVTGELFFGEGSRLTVL.

The rearrangement links TRBV4-3 to TRBJ2-7, with 9 nucleotides matching TRBD2. Germline values: CDR1 LGHNA, CDR2 YSLEER. V trimming: 0 bases; J trimming: 7 bases; junction bases outside the gene matches: 4. The CDR3 runs to 14 residues. CDR3 DNA: TGCGCCAGCAGCCAAGAACCTCTAGCGGGAGAGCAGTACTTC. Translation gives CASSQEPLAGEQYF.

V and J are TRBV5-6 and TRBJ1-5, with 11 positions matching TRBD1. The CDR3 totals 15 residues. V was clipped by 2 bases and J by 5 bases; unmatched bases: 3. The V gene's germline CDR1 is SGHDT and CDR2 YYEEEE. This chain's CDR3 is CASSFGQGAHQPQHF. DNA for the CDR3: TGTGCCAGCAGCTTCGGACAGGGGGCCCATCAGCCCCAGCATTTT.

The rearrangement joins TRBV5-1 to TRBJ2-7, with 7 bases fitting TRBD2. The CDR3 spans 15 residues. CDR1 and CDR2 (germline): SGHRS, YFSETQ. The V gene end was trimmed by 0 bases and the J gene end by 1 base; junction bases not matched to a gene: 4. The CDR3 DNA sequence: TGCGCCAGCAGCTTGGGCGGGAGAGAGTCCTACGAGCAGTACTTC. It yields the protein CASSLGGRESYEQYF. Full variable domain (missing parts from reference TRBV5-1 and TRBJ2-7): KAGVTQTPRYLIKTRGQQVTLSCSPISGHRSVSWYQQTPGQGLQFLFEYFSETQRNKGNFPGRFSGRQFSNSRSEMNVSTLELGDSALYLCASSLGGRESYEQYFGPGTRLTVT.

The chain combines TRBV5-4 with TRBJ2-2, with 7 bases that match TRBD1. The CDR3 loop spans 20 amino acids. The germline gives CDR1 SGHNT, CDR2 YYREEE (reference sequence). V shed 2 bases and J 0 bases; nucleotides not matched to a gene: 16. This CDR3 is CASSFPFGSGGNSNTGELFF. CDR3 DNA sequence: TGTGCCAGCAGCTTTCCATTTGGTTCAGGGGGTAACTCGAACACCGGGGAGCTGTTTTTT.